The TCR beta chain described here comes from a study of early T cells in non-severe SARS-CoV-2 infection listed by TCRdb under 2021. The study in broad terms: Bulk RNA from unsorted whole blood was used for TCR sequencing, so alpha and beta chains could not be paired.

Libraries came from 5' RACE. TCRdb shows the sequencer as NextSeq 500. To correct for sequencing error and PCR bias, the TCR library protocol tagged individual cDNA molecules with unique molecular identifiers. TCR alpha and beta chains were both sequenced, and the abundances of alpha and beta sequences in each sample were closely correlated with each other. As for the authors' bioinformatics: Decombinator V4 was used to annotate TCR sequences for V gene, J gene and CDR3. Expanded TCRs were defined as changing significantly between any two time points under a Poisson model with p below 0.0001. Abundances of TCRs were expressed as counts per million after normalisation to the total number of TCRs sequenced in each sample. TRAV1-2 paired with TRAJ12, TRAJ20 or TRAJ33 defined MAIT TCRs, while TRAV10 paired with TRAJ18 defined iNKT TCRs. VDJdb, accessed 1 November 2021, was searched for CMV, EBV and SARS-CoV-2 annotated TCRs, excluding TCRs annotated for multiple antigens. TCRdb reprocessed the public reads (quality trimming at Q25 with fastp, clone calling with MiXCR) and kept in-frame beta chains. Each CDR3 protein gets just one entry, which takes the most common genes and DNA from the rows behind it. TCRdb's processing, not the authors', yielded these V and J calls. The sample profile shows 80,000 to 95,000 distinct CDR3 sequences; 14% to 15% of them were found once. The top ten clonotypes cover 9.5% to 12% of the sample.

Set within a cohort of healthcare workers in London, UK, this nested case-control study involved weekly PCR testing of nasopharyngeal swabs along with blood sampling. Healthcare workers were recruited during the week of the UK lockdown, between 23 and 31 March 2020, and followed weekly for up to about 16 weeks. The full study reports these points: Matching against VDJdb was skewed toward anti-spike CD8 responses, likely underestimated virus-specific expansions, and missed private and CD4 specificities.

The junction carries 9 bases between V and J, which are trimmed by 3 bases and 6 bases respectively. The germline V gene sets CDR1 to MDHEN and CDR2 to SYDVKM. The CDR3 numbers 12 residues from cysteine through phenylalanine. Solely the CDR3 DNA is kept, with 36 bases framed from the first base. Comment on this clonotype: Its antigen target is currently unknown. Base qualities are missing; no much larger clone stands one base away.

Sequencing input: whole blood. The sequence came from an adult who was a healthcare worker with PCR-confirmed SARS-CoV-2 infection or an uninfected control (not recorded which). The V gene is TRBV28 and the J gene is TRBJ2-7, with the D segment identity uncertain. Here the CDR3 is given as CASSFYPGEQYF. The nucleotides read TGTGCCAGCAGTTTCTATCCTGGCGAGCAGTACTTC.